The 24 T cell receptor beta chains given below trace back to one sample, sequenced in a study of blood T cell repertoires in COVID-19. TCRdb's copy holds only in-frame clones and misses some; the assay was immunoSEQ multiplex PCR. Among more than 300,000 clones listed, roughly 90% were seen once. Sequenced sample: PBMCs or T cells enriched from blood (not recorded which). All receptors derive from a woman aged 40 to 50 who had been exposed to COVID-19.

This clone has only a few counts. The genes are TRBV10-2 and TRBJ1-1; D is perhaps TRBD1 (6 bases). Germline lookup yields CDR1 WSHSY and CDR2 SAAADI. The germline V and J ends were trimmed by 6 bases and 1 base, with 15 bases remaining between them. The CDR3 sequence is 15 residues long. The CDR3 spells CASRGQGSSNTEAFF. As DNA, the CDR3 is TGCGCCAGCAGGGGGCAGGGGTCCTCGAACACTGAAGCTTTCTTT.

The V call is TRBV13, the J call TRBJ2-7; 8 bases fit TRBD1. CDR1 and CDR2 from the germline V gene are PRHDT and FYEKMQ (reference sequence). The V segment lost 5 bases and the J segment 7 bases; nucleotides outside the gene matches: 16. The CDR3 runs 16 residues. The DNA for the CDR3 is TGTGCCAGCAGCATCTTACAGGGGACAGGATCGCGAGAGCAGTACTTC. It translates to CASSILQGTGSREQYF.

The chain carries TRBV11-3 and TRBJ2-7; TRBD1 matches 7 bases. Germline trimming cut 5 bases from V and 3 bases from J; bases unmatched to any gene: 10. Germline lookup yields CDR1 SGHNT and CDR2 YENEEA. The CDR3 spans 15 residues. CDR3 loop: CASSPGPQGSYEQYF. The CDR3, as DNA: TGTGCCAGCAGCCCTGGTCCACAGGGGAGCTACGAGCAGTACTTC. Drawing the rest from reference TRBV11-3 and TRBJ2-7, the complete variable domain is EAGVVQSPRYKIIEKKQPVAFWCNPISGHNTLYWYLQNLGQGPELLIRYENEEAVDDSQLPKDRFSAERLKGVDSTLKIQPAELGDSAVYLCASSPGPQGSYEQYFGPGTRLTVT.

CDR3 sequence reads: CATSEGGQYPNYGYTF. DNA for the CDR3: TGTGCCACCAGTGAGGGGGGACAGTATCCTAACTATGGCTACACCTTC. The genes are TRBV24-1 and TRBJ1-2; 7 positions agree with TRBD1. The junction had 7 bases not matched to a gene; V was cut back by 4 bases and J by 0 bases. The germline V gene has CDR1 KGHDR and CDR2 SFDVKD. The CDR3 covers 16 residues.

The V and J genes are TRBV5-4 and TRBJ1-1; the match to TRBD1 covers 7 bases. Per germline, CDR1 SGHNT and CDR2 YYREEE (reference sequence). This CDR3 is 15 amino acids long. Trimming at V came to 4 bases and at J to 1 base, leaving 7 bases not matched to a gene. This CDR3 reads CASSSDRVPNTEAFF. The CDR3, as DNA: TGTGCCAGCAGCAGCGACAGGGTGCCGAACACTGAAGCTTTCTTT.

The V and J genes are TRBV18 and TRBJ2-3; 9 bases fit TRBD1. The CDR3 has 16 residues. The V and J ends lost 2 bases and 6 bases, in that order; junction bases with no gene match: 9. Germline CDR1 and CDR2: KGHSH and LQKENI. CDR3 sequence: CASSPAPGQGGDTQYF. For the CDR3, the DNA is TGTGCCAGCTCACCAGCACCGGGACAGGGAGGTGATACGCAGTATTTT. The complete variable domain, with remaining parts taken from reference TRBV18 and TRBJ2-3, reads NAGVMQNPRHLVRRRGQEARLRCSPMKGHSHVYWYRQLPEEGLKFMVYLQKENIIDESGMPKERFSAEFPKEGPSILRIQQVVRGDSAAYFCASSPAPGQGGDTQYFGPGTRLTVL.

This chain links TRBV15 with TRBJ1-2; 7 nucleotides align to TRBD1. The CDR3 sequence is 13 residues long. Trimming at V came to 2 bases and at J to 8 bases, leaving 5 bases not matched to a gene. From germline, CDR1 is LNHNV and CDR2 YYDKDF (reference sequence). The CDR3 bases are TGTGCCACCAGCAGAAGCCAGGGGGGAGGCTACACCTTC. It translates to CATSRSQGGGYTF.

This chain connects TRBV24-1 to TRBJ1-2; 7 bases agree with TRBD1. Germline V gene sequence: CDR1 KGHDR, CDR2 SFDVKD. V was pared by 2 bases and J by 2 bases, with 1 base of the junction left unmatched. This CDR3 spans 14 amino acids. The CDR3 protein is CATSDYRGNYGYTF. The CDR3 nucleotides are TGTGCCACCAGTGATTACAGGGGAAACTATGGCTACACCTTC.

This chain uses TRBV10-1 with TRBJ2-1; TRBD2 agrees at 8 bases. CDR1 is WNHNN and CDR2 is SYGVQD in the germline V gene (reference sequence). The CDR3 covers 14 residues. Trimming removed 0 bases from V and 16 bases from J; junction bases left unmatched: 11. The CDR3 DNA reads TGCGCCAGCAGTGAGTCTTTTTCGGGGACTAGTCTCTTCTTC. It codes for CASSESFSGTSLFF.

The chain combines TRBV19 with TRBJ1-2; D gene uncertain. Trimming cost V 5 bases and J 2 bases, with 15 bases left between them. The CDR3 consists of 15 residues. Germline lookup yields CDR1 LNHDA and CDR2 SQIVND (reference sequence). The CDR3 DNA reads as TGTGCCAGTAGTGGGAGTGGGCCACCGAACTATGGCTACACCTTC. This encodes CASSGSGPPNYGYTF.

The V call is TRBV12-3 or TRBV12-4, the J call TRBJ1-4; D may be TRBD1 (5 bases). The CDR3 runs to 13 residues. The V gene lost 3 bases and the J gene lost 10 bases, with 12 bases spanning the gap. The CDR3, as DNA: TGTGCCAGCAGTTTCCAGGGTGCAGCAAAACTGTTTTTT. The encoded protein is CASSFQGAAKLFF.

The CDR3 sequence: CASEVGRTGELFF. The CDR3 DNA reads as TGTGCCAGCGAAGTGGGGAGGACCGGGGAGCTGTTTTTT. The chain couples TRBV9 to TRBJ2-2, with D tentatively TRBD2 (6 bases). CDR1 and CDR2 (germline): SGDLS, YYNGEE. Trimming left V 7 bases short and J 5 bases short, with 12 bases between. CDR3 length equals 13 residues.

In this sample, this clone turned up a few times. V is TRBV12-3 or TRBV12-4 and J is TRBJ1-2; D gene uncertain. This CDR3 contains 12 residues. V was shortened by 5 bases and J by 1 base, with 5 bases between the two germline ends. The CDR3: CASSPLNYGYTF. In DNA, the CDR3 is TGTGCCAGCAGTCCTCTTAACTATGGCTACACCTTC.

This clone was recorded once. In DNA, the CDR3 is TGTGCCAGCAGTTACTCGGATGGCAGGTCGGGCTACACCTTC. Protein: CASSYSDGRSGYTF. The chain joins TRBV6-2 or TRBV6-3 to TRBJ1-2, with D uncertain. Between the trimmed V and J ends, which lost 0 bases and 8 bases, there was a span of 13 bases. Germline V CDR1 and CDR2: MNHEY, SVGEGT. The CDR3 runs 14 residues.

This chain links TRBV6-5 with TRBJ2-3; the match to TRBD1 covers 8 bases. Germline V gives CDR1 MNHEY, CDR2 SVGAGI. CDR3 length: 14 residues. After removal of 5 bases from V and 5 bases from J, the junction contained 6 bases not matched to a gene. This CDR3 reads CASSLRTGLDTQYF. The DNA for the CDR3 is TGTGCCAGCAGTCTCCGGACAGGGTTAGATACGCAGTATTTT.

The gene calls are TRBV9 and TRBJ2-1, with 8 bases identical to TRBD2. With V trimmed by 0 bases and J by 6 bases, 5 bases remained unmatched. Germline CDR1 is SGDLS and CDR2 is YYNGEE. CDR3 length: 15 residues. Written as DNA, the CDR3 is TGTGCCAGCAGCGTAGCTCTAGCGGGCCTCAATGAGCAGTTCTTC. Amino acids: CASSVALAGLNEQFF.

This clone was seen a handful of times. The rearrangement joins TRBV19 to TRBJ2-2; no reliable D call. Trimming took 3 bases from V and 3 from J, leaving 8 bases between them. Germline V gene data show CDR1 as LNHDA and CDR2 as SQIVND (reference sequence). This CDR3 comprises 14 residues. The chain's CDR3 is CASSMATDTGELFF. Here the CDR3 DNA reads TGTGCCAGTAGTATGGCAACAGACACCGGGGAGCTGTTTTTT.

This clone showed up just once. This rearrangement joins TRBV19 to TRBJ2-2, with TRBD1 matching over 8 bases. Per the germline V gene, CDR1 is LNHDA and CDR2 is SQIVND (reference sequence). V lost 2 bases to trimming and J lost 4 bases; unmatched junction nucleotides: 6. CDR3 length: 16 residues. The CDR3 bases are TGTGCCAGTAGTATACGAACAGGGGGAGTCACCGGGGAGCTGTTTTTT. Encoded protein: CASSIRTGGVTGELFF. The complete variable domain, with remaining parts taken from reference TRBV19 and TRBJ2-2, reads DGGITQSPKYLFRKEGQNVTLSCEQNLNHDAMYWYRQDPGQGLRLIYYSQIVNDFQKGDIAEGYSVSREKKESFPLTVTSAQKNPTAFYLCASSIRTGGVTGELFFGEGSRLTVL.

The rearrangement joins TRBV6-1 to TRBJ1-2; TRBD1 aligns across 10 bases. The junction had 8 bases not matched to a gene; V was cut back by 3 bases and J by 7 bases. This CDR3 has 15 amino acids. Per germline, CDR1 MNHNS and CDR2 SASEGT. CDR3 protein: CASSDPGQGFGGYTF. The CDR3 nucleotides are TGTGCCAGCAGTGATCCGGGACAGGGGTTCGGTGGCTACACCTTC.

DNA for the CDR3: TGCGCCAGCAGCCGAGGGGAGGGAGTAGCCTACAATGAGCAGTTCTTC. This gives the protein CASSRGEGVAYNEQFF. The chain carries TRBV4-3 and TRBJ2-1; 7 nucleotides agree with TRBD2. CDR3 length: 16 residues. Germline V gene sequence: CDR1 LGHNA, CDR2 YSLEER. J gave up 2 bases and V 4 bases, and 8 bases lay outside the gene matches.

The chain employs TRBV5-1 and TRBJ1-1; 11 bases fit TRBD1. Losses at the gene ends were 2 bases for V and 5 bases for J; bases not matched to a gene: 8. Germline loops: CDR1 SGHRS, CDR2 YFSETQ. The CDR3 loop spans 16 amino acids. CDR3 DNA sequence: TGCGCCAGCAGCTTACCCGGGACAGGGGGAGGGACTGAAGCTTTCTTT. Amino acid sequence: CASSLPGTGGGTEAFF.

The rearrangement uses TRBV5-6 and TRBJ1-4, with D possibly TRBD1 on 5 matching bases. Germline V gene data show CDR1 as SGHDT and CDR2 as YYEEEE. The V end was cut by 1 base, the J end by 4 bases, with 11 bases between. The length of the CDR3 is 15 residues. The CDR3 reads CASSLTFGGNEKLFF. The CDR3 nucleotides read TGTGCCAGCAGCTTGACGTTCGGGGGTAATGAAAAACTGTTTTTT. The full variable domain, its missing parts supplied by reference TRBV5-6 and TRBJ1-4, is DAGVTQSPTHLIKTRGQQVTLRCSPKSGHDTVSWYQQALGQGPQFIFQYYEEEERQRGNFPDRFSGHQFPNYSSELNVNALLLGDSALYLCASSLTFGGNEKLFFGSGTQLSVL.

The CDR3 DNA reads TGTGCCAGCAGCTTAGTGGGACAGGAAAACGGCACCTTTAGCTCCTACGAGCAGTACTTC. As protein: CASSLVGQENGTFSSYEQYF. The V gene is TRBV11-3, the J gene TRBJ2-7; 8 nucleotides align to TRBD1. CDR1 is SGHNT, CDR2 YENEEA, per germline. The CDR3 is made up of 20 amino acids. With 1 base clipped from V and 0 bases from J, the junction kept 17 bases outside the gene matches. Combining the CDR3 with reference TRBV11-3 and TRBJ2-7 gives the whole variable domain EAGVVQSPRYKIIEKKQPVAFWCNPISGHNTLYWYLQNLGQGPELLIRYENEEAVDDSQLPKDRFSAERLKGVDSTLKIQPAELGDSAVYLCASSLVGQENGTFSSYEQYFGPGTRLTVT.

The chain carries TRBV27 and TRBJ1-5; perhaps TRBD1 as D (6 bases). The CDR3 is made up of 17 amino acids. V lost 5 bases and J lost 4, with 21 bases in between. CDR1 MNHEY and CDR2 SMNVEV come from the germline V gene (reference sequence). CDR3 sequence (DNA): TGTGCCAGCAGTCCACGCGCCTCACAGGGCCGGAATCAGCCCCAGCATTTT. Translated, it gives CASSPRASQGRNQPQHF.